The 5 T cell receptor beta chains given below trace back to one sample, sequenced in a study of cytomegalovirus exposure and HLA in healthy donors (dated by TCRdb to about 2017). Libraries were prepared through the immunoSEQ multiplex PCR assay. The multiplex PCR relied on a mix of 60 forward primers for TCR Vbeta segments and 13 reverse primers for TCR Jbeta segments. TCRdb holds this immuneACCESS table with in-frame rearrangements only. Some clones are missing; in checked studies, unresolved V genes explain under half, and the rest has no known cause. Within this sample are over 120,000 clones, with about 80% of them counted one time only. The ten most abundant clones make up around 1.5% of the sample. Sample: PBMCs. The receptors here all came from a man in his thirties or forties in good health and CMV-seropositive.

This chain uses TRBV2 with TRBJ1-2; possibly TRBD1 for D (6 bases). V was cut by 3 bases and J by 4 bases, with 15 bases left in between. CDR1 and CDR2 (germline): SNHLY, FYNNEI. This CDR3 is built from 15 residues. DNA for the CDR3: TGTGCCAGCAGTGACCAGGGGCCTGGCGGCTATGGCTACACCTTC. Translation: CASSDQGPGGYGYTF. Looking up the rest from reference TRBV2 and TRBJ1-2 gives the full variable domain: EPEVTQTPSHQVTQMGQEVILRCVPISNHLYFYWYRQILGQKVEFLVSFYNNEISEKSEIFDDQFSVERPDGSNFTLKIRSTKLEDSAMYFCASSDQGPGGYGYTFGSGTRLTVV.

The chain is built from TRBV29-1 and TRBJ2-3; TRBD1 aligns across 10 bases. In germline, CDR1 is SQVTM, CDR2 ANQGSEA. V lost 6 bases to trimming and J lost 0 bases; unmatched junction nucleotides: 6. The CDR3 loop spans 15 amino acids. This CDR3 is CSVPRTGGSTDTQYF. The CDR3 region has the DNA TGCAGCGTCCCGCGGACAGGGGGGAGCACAGATACGCAGTATTTT.

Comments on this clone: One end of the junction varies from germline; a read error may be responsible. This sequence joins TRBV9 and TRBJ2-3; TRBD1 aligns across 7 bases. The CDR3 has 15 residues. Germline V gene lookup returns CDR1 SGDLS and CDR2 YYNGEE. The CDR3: CASNVGGITTDTQYF. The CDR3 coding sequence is TGTGCCAGCAACGTAGGGGGCATCACCACAGATACGCAGTATTTT.

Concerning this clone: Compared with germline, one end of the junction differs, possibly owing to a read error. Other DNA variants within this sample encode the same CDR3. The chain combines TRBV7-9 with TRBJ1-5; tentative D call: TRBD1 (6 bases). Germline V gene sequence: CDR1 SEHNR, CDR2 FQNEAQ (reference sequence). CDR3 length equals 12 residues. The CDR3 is CASSQGHQPQHF. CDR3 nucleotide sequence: TGCGCCAGCAGCCAGGGGCATCAGCCCCAGCATTTT.

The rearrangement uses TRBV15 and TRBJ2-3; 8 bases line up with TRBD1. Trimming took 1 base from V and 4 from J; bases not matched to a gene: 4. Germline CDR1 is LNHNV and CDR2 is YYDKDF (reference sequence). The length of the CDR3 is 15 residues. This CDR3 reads CATSRVRGRSDTQYF. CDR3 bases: TGTGCCACCAGCAGAGTCAGGGGGCGGTCAGATACGCAGTATTTT.